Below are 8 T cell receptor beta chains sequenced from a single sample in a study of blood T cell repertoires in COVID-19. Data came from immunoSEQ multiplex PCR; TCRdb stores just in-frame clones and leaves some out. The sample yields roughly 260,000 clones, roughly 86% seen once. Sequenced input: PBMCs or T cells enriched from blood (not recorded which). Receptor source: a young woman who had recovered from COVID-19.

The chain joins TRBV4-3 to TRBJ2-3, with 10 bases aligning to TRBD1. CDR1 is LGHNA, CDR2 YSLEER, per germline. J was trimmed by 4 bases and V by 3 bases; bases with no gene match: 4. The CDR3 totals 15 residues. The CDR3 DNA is TGCGCCAGCAGCCAGGGGACAGGGGTCCCAGATACGCAGTATTTT. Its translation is CASSQGTGVPDTQYF.

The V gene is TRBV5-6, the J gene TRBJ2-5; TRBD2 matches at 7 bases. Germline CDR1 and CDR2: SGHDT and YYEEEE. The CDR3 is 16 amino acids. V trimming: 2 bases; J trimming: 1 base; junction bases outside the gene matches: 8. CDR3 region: CASSFGGNSLQETQYF. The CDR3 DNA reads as TGTGCCAGCAGCTTCGGGGGGAACTCCCTCCAAGAGACCCAGTACTTC.

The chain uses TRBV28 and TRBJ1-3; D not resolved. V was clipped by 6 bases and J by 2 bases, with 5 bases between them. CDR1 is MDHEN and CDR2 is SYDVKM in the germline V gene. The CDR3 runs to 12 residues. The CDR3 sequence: CASSPAGNTIYF. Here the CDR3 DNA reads TGTGCCAGCAGCCCCGCTGGAAACACCATATATTTT. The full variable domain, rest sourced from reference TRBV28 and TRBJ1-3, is DVKVTQSSRYLVKRTGEKVFLECVQDMDHENMFWYRQDPGLGLRLIYFSYDVKMKEKGDIPEGYSVSREKKERFSLILESASTNQTSMYLCASSPAGNTIYFGEGSWLTVV.

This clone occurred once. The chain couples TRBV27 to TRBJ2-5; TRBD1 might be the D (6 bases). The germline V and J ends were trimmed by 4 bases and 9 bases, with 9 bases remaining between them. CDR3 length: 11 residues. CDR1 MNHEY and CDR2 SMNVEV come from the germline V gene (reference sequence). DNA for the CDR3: TGTGCCAGCAGTTCTCAGGGGTCCCAGTACTTC. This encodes CASSSQGSQYF.

Here the CDR3 reads CASSFENNYGYTF. The CDR3, as DNA: TGTGCCAGCAGCTTTGAGAATAACTATGGCTACACCTTC. The chain combines TRBV7-9 with TRBJ1-2; D gene uncertain. There are 13 residues in the CDR3. The V and J ends lost 3 bases and 1 base respectively, with 6 bases between them. The germline gives CDR1 SEHNR, CDR2 FQNEAQ (reference sequence).

Here the CDR3 DNA reads TGTGCCAGCAGTTTACAGGGATCTTCCTACGAGCAGTACTTC. Translated, it gives CASSLQGSSYEQYF. The genes are TRBV27 and TRBJ2-7, with D tentatively TRBD1 (5 bases). There are 14 residues in the CDR3. Germline CDR1 is MNHEY and CDR2 is SMNVEV (reference sequence). V was cut by 2 bases and J by 1 base, with 9 bases left in between.

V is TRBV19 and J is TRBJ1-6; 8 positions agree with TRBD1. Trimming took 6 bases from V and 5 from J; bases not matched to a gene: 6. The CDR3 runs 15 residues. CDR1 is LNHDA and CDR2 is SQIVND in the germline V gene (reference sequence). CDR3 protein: CASRTGETDNSPLHF. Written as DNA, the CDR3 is TGTGCCAGTAGGACAGGGGAGACGGATAATTCACCCCTCCACTTT.

CDR3: CASSLPSVWEQFF. In nucleotides, the CDR3 is TGTGCCAGCAGTTTACCGAGCGTGTGGGAGCAGTTCTTC. The V and J genes are TRBV2 and TRBJ2-1; D is ambiguous. Trimming pared 5 bases from V and 10 bases from J, leaving 15 bases between. The CDR3 loop spans 13 amino acids. Looked up from germline, CDR1 is SNHLY and CDR2 is FYNNEI.